This T cell receptor (beta chain) was captured in a study of cytomegalovirus exposure and HLA in healthy donors. The study's findings and limits: The finding came from a later analysis; first-cohort TCR clusters tended to co-occur in the roughly 120 validation repertoires. Most TCR sequences were uncommon, yet certain public TCRs appeared in many donors. Cytomegalovirus-associated status was assigned to 164 TCR beta chains.

Libraries were prepared by immunoSEQ multiplex PCR; TCRdb keeps only in-frame clonotypes and omits some of them. Among 80,000 or so clones, over 85% were seen once, and the ten largest hold around 0.69%. The germline V gene encodes CDR1 KGHSH and CDR2 LQKENI. Unmatched junction bases numbered 7, after V lost 2 bases and J lost 4 bases. The CDR3 extends over 15 amino acids. Points on this clone: The antigen remains unidentified.

The sequence was obtained from a woman aged 18-29 years in good health and CMV-seronegative. This rearrangement joins TRBV18 to TRBJ1-2; 7 bases are a match to TRBD1. Material: PBMCs. CDR3 amino acids: CASSPNTGVSYGYTF. For the CDR3, the DNA is TGTGCCAGCTCACCAAATACAGGGGTATCCTATGGCTACACCTTC.